This is a list of T cell receptor beta chains from one sample in a study of radiotherapy plus CTLA-4 blockade in lung cancer. Sequencing used immunoSEQ multiplex PCR; TCRdb keeps in-frame clones, though not all of them. The table has roughly 59,000 clones, roughly 76% seen once. The sample was peripheral blood, taken from a patient treated with radiotherapy plus ipilimumab. Receptors were obtained from a human donor with non-small cell lung cancer whose response to radiotherapy plus ipilimumab could not be evaluated. CDR3s include the opening cysteine and the closing phenylalanine or tryptophan. Fields, in order: clone size, V gene, D gene, J gene, CDR3 DNA, CDR3 protein. A D gene is named only where the DNA matches it firmly. Expanded clones are given a class, and other clones once, few, many or no size at all.

>.|TRBV5-1|.|TRBJ2-3
TGCGCCAGCAGCCTGCGGGCAGATACGCAGTATTTT
CASSLRADTQYF
>.|TRBV15|TRBD1|TRBJ2-2
TGTGCCACCAGCGACCGCGACAGGGACACCGGGGAGCTGTTTTTT
CATSDRDRDTGELFF
>.|TRBV10-3|TRBD1|TRBJ1-2
TGTGCCATCAGCCGGGACAGCGCTAACTATGGCTACACCTTC
CAISRDSANYGYTF
>.|TRBV30|.|TRBJ2-1
TGTGCCTGGGAGACTAGTCCTGCTGAGCAGTTCTTC
CAWETSPAEQFF
>.|TRBV5-6|TRBD1|TRBJ1-6
TGTGCCAGCAGCTTGGGAGTCGGACAGGGTTATAATTCCCCCCTCCACTTT
CASSLGVGQGYNSPLHF
>.|TRBV2|.|TRBJ2-3
TGTGCCAGCAGTGAACAGGGACTCCTAAAATTT
CASSEQGLLKF
>.|TRBV7-2|.|TRBJ1-1
TGTGCCAGCAGCTTAGCGCCGACACAGGTGAACACTGAAGCTTTCTTT
CASSLAPTQVNTEAFF
>.|TRBV7-3|.|TRBJ2-4
TGTGCCAGCAGCCCCAGGGCTGGGGAAAACATTCAGTACTTC
CASSPRAGENIQYF
>.|TRBV6-1|.|TRBJ1-2
TGTGCCAGCAGTTCCCCGGGGGGGTTTGGAGGCTACACCTTC
CASSSPGGFGGYTF
>.|TRBV6-4|TRBD1|TRBJ1-2
TGTGCCAGCAGTCCCAATTTCCTCGGACAGGGCGCCTATGGCTACACCTTC
CASSPNFLGQGAYGYTF
>.|TRBV5-1|TRBD1|TRBJ1-2
TGCGCCAGCCGTGCGACAGGGGCCTATGGCTACACCTTC
CASRATGAYGYTF
>.|TRBV10-3|.|TRBJ1-2
TGTGCCATCAATACATTGGGAGGGGAACGGGCTCATAACTATGGCTACACCTTC
CAINTLGGERAHNYGYTF
>once|TRBV7-2|.|TRBJ1-2
TGTGCCAGCAGTTCATTACGTTCGACAGGCTATGGCTACACCTTC
CASSSLRSTGYGYTF
>.|TRBV29-1|.|TRBJ2-3
TGCAGCGTTGAGGGTGGCGGTGCTTGGGGCACAGATACGCAGTATTTT
CSVEGGGAWGTDTQYF
>.|TRBV19|TRBD2|TRBJ2-3
TGTGCCAGTAGTATAGATCTAGCGGGAGGAGATACGCAGTATTTT
CASSIDLAGGDTQYF
>.|TRBV14|.|TRBJ1-1
TGTGCCAGCAGCCCGGTATTCAGGGTAGACACTGAAGCTTTCTTT
CASSPVFRVDTEAFF
>.|TRBV30|TRBD2|TRBJ2-5
TGTGCCTGGGGCTTGGGGGGGGAGACCCAGTACTTC
CAWGLGGETQYF
>few|TRBV5-1|TRBD1|TRBJ2-1
TGCGCCAGCAGCTCCGATCCGGGACAGGGAACGGGCGAGCAGTTCTTC
CASSSDPGQGTGEQFF
>.|TRBV5-1|TRBD1|TRBJ1-6
TGCGCCAGCAGCTTAACAGGGGGGGATTCACCCCTCCACTTT
CASSLTGGDSPLHF
>.|TRBV4-1|TRBD1|TRBJ1-5
TGCGCCAGCAGCCGCAGTCCGGGACAGGGGATTAGCAATCAGCCCCAGCATTTT
CASSRSPGQGISNQPQHF
>.|TRBV7-2|TRBD2|TRBJ2-3
TGTGCCAGCAGCTTAGCGAGCCCGGGGCGGGGGGCACCAGATACGCAGTATTTT
CASSLASPGRGAPDTQYF
>.|TRBV5-6|TRBD1|TRBJ2-7
TGTGCCAGCAGCTCGCGATGGACAGGGGCCCCTAATGGGCAGTACTTC
CASSSRWTGAPNGQYF
>.|TRBV7-9|.|TRBJ2-4
TGTGCCAGCAGCTTAGTCAAAGGGTCCGCGCGGGACATTCAGTACTTC
CASSLVKGSARDIQYF